This T cell receptor beta chain is drawn from a study of blood T cell repertoires in COVID-19. The data were produced by immunoSEQ multiplex PCR, yet TCRdb's version contains in-frame clones alone and is incomplete. The table has fewer than 200,000 clones, around four fifths seen once. Germline-derived CDR1 and CDR2 are GTSNPN and SVGIG (reference sequence). This CDR3 has 14 amino acids. V lost 2 bases to trimming and J lost 3 bases, with 14 bases between them. Participant ages covered about 18 to 100 years across 25 or so US areas. V is TRBV30 and J is TRBJ2-7; possible D gene TRBD1, 6 bases. The sequenced sample consisted of PBMCs or T cells enriched from blood (not recorded which). The clonotype originates from a woman between 50 and 59 years old in a cohort exposed to, infected with or recovered from COVID-19 (not recorded which). CDR3: CAWSQTSGVYEQYF. Here the CDR3 DNA reads TGTGCCTGGAGTCAAACTTCAGGGGTCTACGAGCAGTACTTC.